A single sample gave rise to the 6 T cell receptor beta chains below, sequenced in a study of technical replicates of blood from several donors. Repertoires were generated with immunoSEQ multiplex PCR, while TCRdb's copy carries only in-frame clones and drops some. Seen here are some 87,000 clones, 95% to 98% observed once, and the top ten hold approximately 0.32%. The specimen sequenced was T cells isolated from PBMCs. These receptors were taken from a human donor in good health.

This chain joins TRBV7-9 and TRBJ2-2, with 8 bases identical to TRBD2. Trimming cost V 1 base and J 3 bases; bases outside gene matches: 4. The CDR3 is made up of 16 amino acids. Germline lookup yields CDR1 SEHNR and CDR2 FQNEAQ (reference sequence). CDR3 amino acids: CASSLGDSGDTGELFF. DNA for the CDR3: TGTGCCAGCAGCTTAGGGGATAGCGGGGACACCGGGGAGCTGTTTTTT.

This chain joins TRBV10-3 and TRBJ1-2; D ambiguous. This CDR3 comprises 12 residues. Trimming stripped 0 bases from V and 7 bases from J, with 6 bases between. Per the germline V gene, CDR1 is ENHRY and CDR2 is SYGVKD. CDR3 loop: CAISESMSGYTF. In DNA form, the CDR3 reads TGTGCCATCAGTGAGTCGATGAGTGGCTACACCTTC.

The CDR3 DNA sequence: TGTGCCATCAGTGGTCTAGCAGACTACGAGCAGTACTTC. Translation: CAISGLADYEQYF. The rearrangement links TRBV10-3 to TRBJ2-7; perhaps TRBD2 as D (5 bases). The germline V and J ends were trimmed by 4 bases and 3 bases, with 10 bases remaining between them. This CDR3 has 13 residues. Germline V gene data show CDR1 as ENHRY and CDR2 as SYGVKD.

J is TRBJ2-2 and V is TRBV5-5, with a possible D match to TRBD1 (6 bases). CDR1 SGHKS and CDR2 YYEKEE come from the germline V gene (reference sequence). Trimming shortened V by 4 bases and J by 6 bases, and 13 bases separated the two germline ends. The length of the CDR3 is 14 residues. CDR3 coding DNA: TGTGCCAGCAGCGCCAACAGGGTCGCCGGGGAGCTGTTTTTT. This translates into CASSANRVAGELFF. The entire variable domain, with the rest obtained from reference TRBV5-5 and TRBJ2-2, is as follows: DAGVTQSPTHLIKTRGQQVTLRCSPISGHKSVSWYQQVLGQGPQFIFQYYEKEERGRGNFPDRFSARQFPNYSSELNVNALLLGDSALYLCASSANRVAGELFFGEGSRLTVL.

The rearrangement joins TRBV5-1 to TRBJ2-7; the D gene is possibly TRBD2 (5 bases). Trimming pared 2 bases from V and 6 bases from J, leaving 15 bases between. The V gene's germline CDR1 is SGHRS and CDR2 YFSETQ. This CDR3 contains 14 residues. CDR3 DNA: TGCGCCAGCAGCTTCGGGGATCAAATTGGCGAGCAGTACTTC. Translating it yields CASSFGDQIGEQYF.

The V call is TRBV23-1, the J call TRBJ1-1; D is unresolved. TRBV23-1 has ORF status, its function being uncertain. The CDR3 runs to 9 residues. V lost 4 bases to trimming and J lost 11 bases, with 5 bases between them. The CDR3, as DNA: TGCGCCAGCAGTCGGGAGGCTTTCTTT. It yields the protein CASSREAFF.